These T cell receptor beta chains were read from a single sample in a study of CD4+ T cells in melanoma. Data came from immunoSEQ multiplex PCR; TCRdb stores just in-frame clones and leaves some out. Of approximately 14,000 clones listed, around 68% were seen once; the top ten hold 15% to 20%. Sequenced input: cells from a culture (not recorded whether cultured in vitro). The receptors were gathered from a human donor with melanoma. Each CDR3 is given with its conserved first and last residue. The D gene is left open where the match is weak. Clone size is not always given. Where it is, it says once, few, many or a class for expanded clones.

J gene: TRBJ1-2; V gene: TRBV28; clone size: .; D gene: TRBD1; CDR3 DNA: TGTGCCAGCTACTCCGGGACAGCCACATTCTTTAACTATGGCTACACCTTC; CDR3 protein: CASYSGTATFFNYGYTF
J gene: TRBJ1-5; V gene: TRBV4-1; clone size: .; D gene: .; CDR3 DNA: TGCGCCAGCAGCCACGCCCGGACTTTTGACAATCAGCCCCAGCATTTT; CDR3 protein: CASSHARTFDNQPQHF
J gene: TRBJ1-2; V gene: TRBV19; clone size: .; D gene: TRBD1; CDR3 DNA: TGTGCCAGTAGTATAGCCGCACCGGGGACAGGGGTCGGCTACACCTTC; CDR3 protein: CASSIAAPGTGVGYTF
J gene: TRBJ1-1; V gene: TRBV6-5; clone size: .; D gene: TRBD1; CDR3 DNA: TGTGCCAGCAGTTATCCCGGGACAGGGAACGAGGCTTTCTTT; CDR3 protein: CASSYPGTGNEAFF
J gene: TRBJ1-1; V gene: TRBV18; clone size: .; D gene: .; CDR3 DNA: TGTGCCAGCTCACCGCAGGGGCAGGGTGAAGCTTTCTTT; CDR3 protein: CASSPQGQGEAFF
J gene: TRBJ1-1; V gene: TRBV7-9; clone size: .; D gene: TRBD1; CDR3 DNA: TGTGCCAGCAGCCTAGAGGGGGCGCGGGGCACTGAAGCTTTCTTT; CDR3 protein: CASSLEGARGTEAFF
J gene: TRBJ2-5; V gene: TRBV7-9; clone size: .; D gene: .; CDR3 DNA: TGTGCCAGCAGCCTAGACCAAGAGACCCAGTACTTC; CDR3 protein: CASSLDQETQYF
J gene: TRBJ1-4; V gene: TRBV11-1; clone size: .; D gene: TRBD1; CDR3 DNA: TGTGCCAGCAGCGATCGGACAGGAACTAATGAAAAACTGTTTTTT; CDR3 protein: CASSDRTGTNEKLFF
J gene: TRBJ1-6; V gene: TRBV5-1; clone size: few; D gene: TRBD1; CDR3 DNA: TGCGCCAGCAGCTCGGGACAGAGCAACTCACCCCTCCACTTT; CDR3 protein: CASSSGQSNSPLHF
J gene: TRBJ1-1; V gene: TRBV6-4; clone size: few; D gene: .; CDR3 DNA: TGTGCCAGCAGCGCCGGGAGTCCCACTGAAGCTTTCTTT; CDR3 protein: CASSAGSPTEAFF
J gene: TRBJ2-7; V gene: TRBV30; clone size: .; D gene: .; CDR3 DNA: TGTGCCTGGAGTTGGGGCGGCGAGCAGTACTTC; CDR3 protein: CAWSWGGEQYF
J gene: TRBJ1-2; V gene: TRBV5-1; clone size: .; D gene: .; CDR3 DNA: TGCGCCAGCAGCGGCAGAGGGTATGGCTACACCTTC; CDR3 protein: CASSGRGYGYTF
J gene: TRBJ1-1; V gene: TRBV2; clone size: .; D gene: .; CDR3 DNA: TGTGCCAGCAGGGGTGACCGCATGAACACTGAAGCTTTCTTT; CDR3 protein: CASRGDRMNTEAFF
J gene: TRBJ1-6; V gene: TRBV11-2; clone size: .; D gene: TRBD1; CDR3 DNA: TGTGCCGCTAGCCCAAGGGGCGGGACAGGGGGTTCGAATTCACCCCTCCACTTT; CDR3 protein: CAASPRGGTGGSNSPLHF
J gene: TRBJ1-4; V gene: TRBV18; clone size: .; D gene: .; CDR3 DNA: TGTGCCAGCAAAAGACCGGGAGAGCGGGAAAAACTGTTTTTT; CDR3 protein: CASKRPGEREKLFF
J gene: TRBJ1-4; V gene: TRBV4-1; clone size: .; D gene: TRBD1; CDR3 DNA: TGCGCCAGCAGCAGGACAGGGGTAGATGAAAAACTGTTTTTT; CDR3 protein: CASSRTGVDEKLFF
J gene: TRBJ2-3; V gene: TRBV7-3; clone size: .; D gene: .; CDR3 DNA: TGTGCCAGCAGCTTATCGGGGGGCACAGATACGCAGTATTTT; CDR3 protein: CASSLSGGTDTQYF
J gene: TRBJ2-5; V gene: TRBV29-1; clone size: .; D gene: .; CDR3 DNA: TGCAGCGTGTTGAGCGGACAAGAGACCCAGTACTTC; CDR3 protein: CSVLSGQETQYF
J gene: TRBJ2-1; V gene: TRBV7-9; clone size: .; D gene: .; CDR3 DNA: TGTGCCAGCGCTCGGGGCCCTCGCAATGAGCAGTTCTTC; CDR3 protein: CASARGPRNEQFF
J gene: TRBJ2-3; V gene: TRBV6-1; clone size: .; D gene: TRBD2; CDR3 DNA: TGTGCCAGCAATGCTGGACTAGCGGGGTTCGATACGCAGTATTTT; CDR3 protein: CASNAGLAGFDTQYF
J gene: TRBJ1-2; V gene: TRBV27; clone size: .; D gene: TRBD1; CDR3 DNA: TGTGCCAGCGGACCCGGGACAGGGGGTCGCTATGGCTACACCTTC; CDR3 protein: CASGPGTGGRYGYTF
J gene: TRBJ2-7; V gene: TRBV18; clone size: .; D gene: TRBD1; CDR3 DNA: TGTGCCAGCTCGGACAGGGGTCCCTACGAGCAGTACTTC; CDR3 protein: CASSDRGPYEQYF
J gene: TRBJ1-4; V gene: TRBV7-6; clone size: .; D gene: .; CDR3 DNA: TGTGCCAGCAGCCCAGGCAGGCACATTTCTAATGAAAAACTGTTTTTT; CDR3 protein: CASSPGRHISNEKLFF
J gene: TRBJ1-5; V gene: TRBV6-5; clone size: .; D gene: TRBD1; CDR3 DNA: TGTGCCACTAGCCCGGACAGGGCCGTTCATCGGCCCCAGCATTTT; CDR3 protein: CATSPDRAVHRPQHF
J gene: TRBJ1-2; V gene: TRBV19; clone size: .; D gene: .; CDR3 DNA: TGTGCCAGTAGTAGGACTGGACTCTATACAAACTATGGCTACACCTTC; CDR3 protein: CASSRTGLYTNYGYTF
J gene: TRBJ2-5; V gene: TRBV5-1; clone size: .; D gene: .; CDR3 DNA: TGCGCCAGCAGCCCTAACCCGGCCGGAGAGACCCAGTACTTC; CDR3 protein: CASSPNPAGETQYF
J gene: TRBJ1-1; V gene: TRBV7-9; clone size: few; D gene: .; CDR3 DNA: TGTGCCAGCAGACGGGACGGATGGGCTGAAGCTTTCTTT; CDR3 protein: CASRRDGWAEAFF
J gene: TRBJ2-1; V gene: TRBV11-2; clone size: once; D gene: .; CDR3 DNA: TGTGCCAGCAGCTTAGAAAGGGGCAGGGGCCATCGAAATGAGCAGTTCTTC; CDR3 protein: CASSLERGRGHRNEQFF
J gene: TRBJ1-2; V gene: TRBV4-1; clone size: few; D gene: .; CDR3 DNA: TGCGCCAGCAGCCAAGATCGGAGCTATGGCTACACCTTC; CDR3 protein: CASSQDRSYGYTF
J gene: TRBJ2-5; V gene: TRBV2; clone size: few; D gene: .; CDR3 DNA: TGTGCCAGCAGTGAAGCGTCAGACCAAGAGACCCAGTACTTC; CDR3 protein: CASSEASDQETQYF
J gene: TRBJ2-5; V gene: TRBV7-6; clone size: .; D gene: TRBD1; CDR3 DNA: TGTGCCAGCAGACGAGGTCGACAGGGAGCAAACCAAGAGACCCAGTACTTC; CDR3 protein: CASRRGRQGANQETQYF
J gene: TRBJ1-1; V gene: TRBV7-9; clone size: .; D gene: .; CDR3 DNA: TGTGCCAGCAGCCTCACCCAGAGGGGCACTGAAGCTTTCTTT; CDR3 protein: CASSLTQRGTEAFF
J gene: TRBJ2-7; V gene: TRBV19; clone size: .; D gene: .; CDR3 DNA: TGTGCCAGTAGTATGAGGCAGGGGGGAGGCGAGCAGTACTTC; CDR3 protein: CASSMRQGGGEQYF
J gene: TRBJ1-6; V gene: TRBV7-6; clone size: few; D gene: .; CDR3 DNA: TGTGCCAGCAGCCCCCAGGGGAATTCACCCCTCCACTTT; CDR3 protein: CASSPQGNSPLHF
J gene: TRBJ2-7; V gene: TRBV5-1; clone size: .; D gene: .; CDR3 DNA: TGCGCCAGCAGCTTGACTGATTATGGGGACGAGCAGTACTTC; CDR3 protein: CASSLTDYGDEQYF
J gene: TRBJ1-4; V gene: TRBV5-5; clone size: .; D gene: .; CDR3 DNA: TGTGCCAGCAGCTTAAGTTCTCTCCGTCTAGGTGAAAAACTGTTTTTT; CDR3 protein: CASSLSSLRLGEKLFF
J gene: TRBJ2-2; V gene: TRBV4-1; clone size: .; D gene: .; CDR3 DNA: TGCGCCAGCAGCCAGGCCGGGGATATCGGGGAGCTGTTTTTT; CDR3 protein: CASSQAGDIGELFF
J gene: TRBJ1-1; V gene: TRBV30; clone size: .; D gene: .; CDR3 DNA: TGTGCCTGGAGTGGAGACAGGCTTAGCGCTTTCTTT; CDR3 protein: CAWSGDRLSAFF
J gene: TRBJ2-4; V gene: TRBV10-1; clone size: .; D gene: TRBD1; CDR3 DNA: TGCGCCAGCAGCCGGGACAGGGAAAACATTCAGTACTTC; CDR3 protein: CASSRDRENIQYF
J gene: TRBJ2-3; V gene: TRBV2; clone size: .; D gene: TRBD1; CDR3 DNA: TGTGCCAGCAGTGAACAGGGGGCAGATACGCAGTATTTT; CDR3 protein: CASSEQGADTQYF
J gene: TRBJ1-2; V gene: TRBV19; clone size: few; D gene: .; CDR3 DNA: TGTGCCAGTAGTACAACGGGGACGGCTGGCTACACCTTC; CDR3 protein: CASSTTGTAGYTF
J gene: TRBJ1-1; V gene: TRBV10-2; clone size: large; D gene: TRBD1; CDR3 DNA: TGCGCCAGCAGTAGACAGGGGAGTGGCACTGAAGCTTTCTTT; CDR3 protein: CASSRQGSGTEAFF
J gene: TRBJ1-2; V gene: TRBV2; clone size: .; D gene: .; CDR3 DNA: TGTGCCAGCAATTTCGGGGGGAACTATGGCTACACCTTC; CDR3 protein: CASNFGGNYGYTF
J gene: TRBJ1-2; V gene: TRBV2; clone size: .; D gene: TRBD1; CDR3 DNA: TGTGCCAGCAGTACTACGACAGGGGGGAGGGGTGGCTACACCTTC; CDR3 protein: CASSTTTGGRGGYTF
J gene: TRBJ2-7; V gene: TRBV7-3; clone size: .; D gene: .; CDR3 DNA: TGTGCCAGCAGGAAAGACAGGAACTACGAGCAGTACTTC; CDR3 protein: CASRKDRNYEQYF
J gene: TRBJ2-2; V gene: TRBV7-3; clone size: few; D gene: .; CDR3 DNA: TGTGCCAGCAGCCCGGGGACCGTGGGGATCGGGGAGCTGTTTTTT; CDR3 protein: CASSPGTVGIGELFF
J gene: TRBJ2-7; V gene: TRBV30; clone size: .; D gene: TRBD1; CDR3 DNA: TGTGCCTGGGGTGACAGGGCCTACGAGCAGTACTTC; CDR3 protein: CAWGDRAYEQYF
J gene: TRBJ2-7; V gene: TRBV7-6; clone size: .; D gene: TRBD1; CDR3 DNA: TGTGCCAGCAGCCAAGACGACAGGGGTTTCGAGCAGTACTTC; CDR3 protein: CASSQDDRGFEQYF